This is a list of T cell receptor beta chains from one sample in a study of early T cells in non-severe SARS-CoV-2 infection. TCRdb itself ran the 5' RACE reads through MiXCR, one entry per CDR3 protein. The table shows over 50,000 distinct CDR3 sequences, with roughly 12% occurring only once. Sequenced material: whole blood. The source of these receptors is an adult who was a healthcare worker with PCR-confirmed SARS-CoV-2 infection or an uninfected control (not recorded which). The CDR3 runs from the conserved cysteine through the conserved F or W. Fields, in order: V gene, D gene, J gene, CDR3 protein. A D gene is named only where the DNA matches it firmly.

>TRBV2|TRBD1|TRBJ1-2
CASSKTGDYGYTF
>TRBV11-2|TRBD2|TRBJ2-5
CASSLLGTNQETQYF
>TRBV7-9|TRBD2|TRBJ2-3
CASSFVAGGTDTQYF
>TRBV20-1|-|TRBJ1-1
CSAREETFSEAFF
>TRBV11-2|TRBD1|TRBJ1-1
CASSRGQGNTEAFF
>TRBV29-1|-|TRBJ2-7
CSVEAAVGEQYF
>TRBV2|TRBD2|TRBJ2-1
CASRRTSPNEQFF
>TRBV27|-|TRBJ2-7
CASSFVARVYEQYF
>TRBV7-2|TRBD1|TRBJ1-5
CASSRDDREGQPQHF
>TRBV7-3|TRBD1|TRBJ1-1
CASSLRQGAVEAFF
>TRBV6-6|-|TRBJ1-1
CASSLKESTEAFF
>TRBV20-1|-|TRBJ2-3
CSATRRGPGTLTDTQYF
>TRBV7-9|-|TRBJ2-2
CASNPGELFF
>TRBV10-3|-|TRBJ2-1
CAIAVGGTTYNEQFF
>TRBV11-2|TRBD2|TRBJ2-7
CASNPGLGGEQYF
>TRBV5-5|TRBD1|TRBJ2-7
CASSLVGTGVHEQYF
>TRBV6-6|TRBD1|TRBJ1-4
CASQDRETEKLFF
>TRBV7-9|-|TRBJ1-2
CASSSTKNYGYTF
>TRBV7-6|-|TRBJ2-1
CASSPRGGTYNEQFF
>TRBV28|TRBD1|TRBJ2-5
CASSPDRVQETQYF
>TRBV5-4|-|TRBJ1-2
CASSLPWAYGYTF
>TRBV28|TRBD1|TRBJ1-1
CATTDGQGILNTEAFF
>TRBV20-1|TRBD1|TRBJ2-2
CSARGQGANTGELFF
>TRBV6-6|-|TRBJ2-1
CASSGTGNEQFF
>TRBV6-1|-|TRBJ2-7
CASMDESEGTYEQYF
>TRBV29-1|-|TRBJ1-1
CSVQGVTEAFF
>TRBV7-6|TRBD2|TRBJ2-1
CASSLVPSGNNEQFF
>TRBV11-3|TRBD2|TRBJ2-1
CASSPLTGTSGRGSEQFF
>TRBV12-3/TRBV12-4|-|TRBJ2-5
CASTSGALGGTQYF
>TRBV18|-|TRBJ2-7
CASSSPTGPVYEQYF
>TRBV6-2/TRBV6-3|-|TRBJ2-7
CAGSYYREQYF
>TRBV3-1|-|TRBJ1-6
CASSPLMTPYNSPLHF
>TRBV4-1|TRBD1|TRBJ1-2
CASSQSDRERGYTF